What follows is one T cell receptor (beta chain) and its context. Deep-level assay runs were performed. The assay was immunoSEQ multiplex PCR, and TCRdb's table has in-frame clones only and misses some. In the table there are 2 million to 2.5 million clones, 90% to 96% of which are singletons. The source of the sample is a study of shared clonotypes between healthy human individuals. Trimming left V 2 bases short and J 1 base short, with 9 bases between. The CDR3 is made up of 14 amino acids. The V gene's germline CDR1 is SGDLS and CDR2 YYNGEE. The sample taken for sequencing was naive CD4+ T cells sorted from blood. As for subset: CD45RA+ positively selected. This chain uses TRBV9 with TRBJ1-2, with D unclear. This receptor was obtained from a man between 18 and 35 years old in good health. The CDR3 is CASSVMGNNYGYTF. CDR3 DNA sequence: TGTGCCAGCAGCGTCATGGGGAATAACTATGGCTACACCTTC.